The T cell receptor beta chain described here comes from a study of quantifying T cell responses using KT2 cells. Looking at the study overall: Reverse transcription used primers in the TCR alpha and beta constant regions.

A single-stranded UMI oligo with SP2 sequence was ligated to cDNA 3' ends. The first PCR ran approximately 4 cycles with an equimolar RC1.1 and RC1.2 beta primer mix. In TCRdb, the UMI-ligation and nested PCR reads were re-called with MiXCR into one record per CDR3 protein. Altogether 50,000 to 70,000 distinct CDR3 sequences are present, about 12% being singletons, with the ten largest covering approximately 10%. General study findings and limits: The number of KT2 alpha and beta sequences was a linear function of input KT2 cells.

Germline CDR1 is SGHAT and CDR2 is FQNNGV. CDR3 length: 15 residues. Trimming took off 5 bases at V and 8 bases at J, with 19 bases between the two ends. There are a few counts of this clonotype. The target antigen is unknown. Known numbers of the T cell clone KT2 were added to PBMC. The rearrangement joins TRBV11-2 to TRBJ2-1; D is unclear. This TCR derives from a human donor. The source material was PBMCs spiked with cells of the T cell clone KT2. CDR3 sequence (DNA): TGTGCCAGCAGCCCCCTCGGCGGTAGAAGGGATGAGCAGTTCTTC. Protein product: CASSPLGGRRDEQFF.